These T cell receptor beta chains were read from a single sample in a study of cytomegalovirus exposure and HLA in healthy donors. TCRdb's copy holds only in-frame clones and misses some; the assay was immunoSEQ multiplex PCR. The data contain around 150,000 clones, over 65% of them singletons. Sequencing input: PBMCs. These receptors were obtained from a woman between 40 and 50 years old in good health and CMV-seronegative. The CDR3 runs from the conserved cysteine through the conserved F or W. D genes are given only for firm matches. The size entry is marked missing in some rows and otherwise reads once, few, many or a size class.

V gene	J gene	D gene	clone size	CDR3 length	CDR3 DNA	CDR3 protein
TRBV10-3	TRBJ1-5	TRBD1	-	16	TGTGCCATCAGTGAAGGGACAGGGAATAGCAATCAGCCCCAGCATTTT	CAISEGTGNSNQPQHF
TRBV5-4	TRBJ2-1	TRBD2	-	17	TGTGCCAGCAGCCAAGTTGGGAGACTAGCGGTCTACAATGAGCAGTTCTTC	CASSQVGRLAVYNEQFF
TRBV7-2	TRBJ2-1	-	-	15	TGTGCCAGCAGCTTAGCGAGTAGCTCCTACAATGAGCAGTTCTTC	CASSLASSSYNEQFF
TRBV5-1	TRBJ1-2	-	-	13	TGCGCCAGCAGACTGCAGGATAACTATGGCTACACCTTC	CASRLQDNYGYTF
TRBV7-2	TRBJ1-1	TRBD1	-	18	TGTGCCAGCAGCTTATTTGCCCTCGGGACAGGCATGAACACTGAAGCTTTCTTT	CASSLFALGTGMNTEAFF
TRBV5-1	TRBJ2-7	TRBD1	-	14	TGCGCCAGCAGCCTGGGACAGAGCTCCTACGAGCAGTACTTC	CASSLGQSSYEQYF
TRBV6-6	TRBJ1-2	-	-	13	TGTGCCAGCAGTTACGGGGGCAGGGGTGGCTACACCTTC	CASSYGGRGGYTF
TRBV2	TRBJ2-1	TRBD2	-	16	TGTGCCAGCTTCGAGTATTCGGCGGGGGACTACAATGAGCAGTTCTTC	CASFEYSAGDYNEQFF
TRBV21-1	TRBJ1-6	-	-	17	TGTGCCAGCAATAGGGGGAATAGGAGCTCCTATAATTCACCCCTCCACTTT	CASNRGNRSSYNSPLHF
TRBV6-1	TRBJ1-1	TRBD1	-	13	TGTGCCAGCATTCGACAGGGGAACACTGAAGCTTTCTTT	CASIRQGNTEAFF
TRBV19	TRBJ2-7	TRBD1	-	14	TGTGCCAGTAGTAGCGGGACAGGGACCTACGAGCAGTACTTC	CASSSGTGTYEQYF
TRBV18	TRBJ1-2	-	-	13	TGTGCCAGCTCAAAAACAGGGCCCTATGGCTACACCTTC	CASSKTGPYGYTF
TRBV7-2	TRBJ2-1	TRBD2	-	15	TGTGCCAGCAGCAGCAGCGGGGGGGCCTACAATGAGCAGTTCTTC	CASSSSGGAYNEQFF
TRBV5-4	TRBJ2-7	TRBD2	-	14	TGTGCCAGCAGCCGCGAAAACAGCGCGCCCCGGGGGGACTTC	CASSRENSAPRGDF
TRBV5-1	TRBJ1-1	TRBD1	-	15	TGCGCCAGCAGCTCAGTTACAGGGGGGAGCACTGAAGCTTTCTTT	CASSSVTGGSTEAFF
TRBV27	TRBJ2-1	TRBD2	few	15	TGTGCCAGCAGCAGTCCGGGACTAGCTTCGAATGAGCAGTTCTTC	CASSSPGLASNEQFF
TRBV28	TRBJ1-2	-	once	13	TGTGCCAGCAGCTTACAAATTAACTATGGCTACACCTTC	CASSLQINYGYTF
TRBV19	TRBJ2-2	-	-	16	TGTGCCACGAGGAAAGCGGGCCAGACGAACACCGGGGAGCTGTTTTTT	CATRKAGQTNTGELFF
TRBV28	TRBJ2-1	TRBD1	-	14	TGTGCCAGCAGTGACCGGACAGGCCCCAATGAGCAGTTCTTC	CASSDRTGPNEQFF
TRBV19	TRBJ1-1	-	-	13	TGTGCCAGTAGTACTCGTCTAGGCACTGAAGCTTTCTTT	CASSTRLGTEAFF
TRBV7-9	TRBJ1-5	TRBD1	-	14	TGTGCCAGCAGCGCGGGACAGTCCAATCAGCCCCAGCATTTT	CASSAGQSNQPQHF
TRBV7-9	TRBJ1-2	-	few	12	TGTGCCAGCAGCTTGCGGGGGTCTGGCTACACCTTC	CASSLRGSGYTF
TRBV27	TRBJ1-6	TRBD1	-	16	TGTGCCAGCAGTACTCGGGACAGGATCTATAATTCACCCCTCCACTTT	CASSTRDRIYNSPLHF
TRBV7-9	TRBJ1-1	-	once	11	TGTGCCAGCAGGACCGGGACTAAAGCTTTCTTT	CASRTGTKAFF